The entry that follows covers one T cell receptor (beta chain) sequence. These data originate in a study of blood T cell repertoires in COVID-19. Study background: Specimens from acute and convalescent COVID-19 originated in the United States, Italy and Spain. PBMCs, B-cell-depleted T cells, or T cells were the source of the cDNA or gDNA that made up the material.

Per the original data handling: Researchers report that nucleated cell counts were estimated from reference gene primer amplification. Repertoires were generated with immunoSEQ multiplex PCR, while TCRdb's copy carries only in-frame clones and drops some. The V and J calls and the clone size are those of that table, but D and trimming were determined from the DNA. The profile shows 100,000 or so clones, approximately 85% of them singletons. The sequenced sample consisted of peripheral blood. The sequence was collected from a man in his 60s with acute or convalescent COVID-19.

In DNA form, the CDR3 reads TGTGCCAGCAGCCCAGACAGGGCCTCCTACGAGCAGTACTTC. Its translation: CASSPDRASYEQYF. The gene calls are TRBV4-2 and TRBJ2-7; 7 nucleotides match TRBD1. Trimming took 4 bases from V and 0 from J; bases not matched to a gene: 3. The CDR3 loop spans 14 amino acids. Germline values: CDR1 LGHNA, CDR2 YNFKEQ.